This note documents a single TCR beta chain sequence. What it binds is unknown. Sequenced by immunoSEQ multiplex PCR; TCRdb stores in-frame clones only, minus some. This sample carries about 110,000 clones, 81% of them seen once, and the ten largest clones take roughly 4.8%. The CDR3 runs 16 residues. Germline CDR1 SGHRS, CDR2 YFSETQ. Trimming cost V 2 bases and J 1 base, with 13 bases left between them. The sample is drawn from a study of T cell responses to AZD1222 COVID-19 vaccine. Background on the study: Pooling covered second doses at about 4 or about 12 weeks.

Study outcomes and limitations: Increased Spike-specific TCR breadth and depth were observed after two AZD1222 doses.

Sequences were derived from peripheral blood, sampled on day 0 of AZD1222 vaccination. The clonotype was recovered from an adult in good health. The chain combines TRBV5-1 with TRBJ2-1; D not certain. CDR3 DNA: TGCGCCAGCAGCTTCGAGACCCATAAATCCTACAATGAGCAGTTCTTC. Protein: CASSFETHKSYNEQFF.